This TCR beta chain was retrieved from a study of blood T cells in healthy people across ages. Together with a sample-barcoded 5' primer, a J-beta primer mix was included in a second PCR lasting roughly 6 to 12 cycles. Each cDNA molecule was tagged by a template-switch adaptor that had 12 random nucleotides. MiXCR, applied by TCRdb to the 5' RACE reads, yields one record per CDR3 protein. The sample comprises about 640,000 distinct CDR3 sequences, around 31% of which are singletons, and 15% to 18% rests with the top ten. Study-wide results and limits: The study found TCR beta diversity correlated strongly with naive T cell percentage.

Every sample yielded at least 6.5 million isolated PBMCs. The J segment lost 7 bases and the V segment lost 8 bases, leaving 13 bases of the junction unmatched. Per germline, CDR1 MNHEY and CDR2 SVGEGT. The CDR3 sequence is 15 residues long. In the case of this clonotype: What it recognizes is unknown.

The TCR originated in an elderly woman in good health. Material: blood. The chain combines TRBV6-2 or TRBV6-3 with TRBJ2-7, with 11 bases fitting TRBD2. The CDR3 coding sequence is TGTGCCAGCGATGTAGCGGGGGGGAGGTACAATGAGCAGTACTTC. Translating gives CASDVAGGRYNEQYF.